The 4 T cell receptor beta chains below were found in one sample sequenced in a study of CD8+ T cells in alopecia areata. It was with CD4, CD8alpha, NKG2D, NKG2ACE and other markers that pooled cutaneous lymph node cells were sorted. Reverse transcribed after extraction, RNA yielded cDNA as the sequencing template. Using immunoSEQ multiplex PCR, the repertoire was profiled, and TCRdb retains in-frame clones only, with some absent. The repertoire has 200,000 to 300,000 clones, none seen only once; the ten largest take 0.9% to 1.5%. Sequenced: CD4+ T cells sorted from a lymph node. These receptor sequences come from a C3H/HeJ mouse with alopecia areata. The strain bears MHC haplotype H2-k.

This clone was seen only a few times. All gene names here are mouse names. The read comes to an end 4 residues before the CDR3 does, leaving the germline J gene to fill in the end. J is TRBJ1-2 and V is TRBV19, with D uncertain. V was trimmed by 4 bases and J by 0 bases, leaving 16 bases between them. CDR3 length equals 16 residues. CDR1 FNHDT and CDR2 SITEND come from the germline V gene (reference sequence). CDR3 amino acids: CASSEPQTHANSDYTF. The part of the CDR3 DNA that was read is TGTGCCAGCAGTGAACCCCAGACACATGCAAACTCC.

This clone was detected only a few times. Gene names follow the mouse nomenclature. The CDR3: CASSIFQYEQYF. The DNA read from the CDR3 is TGTGCCAGCAGTATATTCCAGTAT. The chain has TRBV19 and TRBJ2-7; the D is unclear. With the read ending 4 residues before the CDR3 end, the germline J gene is used to fill in that end. Germline CDR1 and CDR2: FNHDT and SITEND (reference sequence). The CDR3 totals 12 residues.

This clone was seen a few times. The genes are named according to mouse. The read halts 4 residues ahead of the CDR3 end, with the missing end drawn from the germline J gene. The gene calls are TRBV1 and TRBJ2-5; TRBD1 matches at 10 bases. This CDR3 spans 15 amino acids. Per the germline V gene, CDR1 is NSQYPW and CDR2 is LRSPGD (reference sequence). The part of the CDR3 DNA that was read is TGCACCTGCAGTGCAGATGGGGACAGGGGAGAC. Translating it yields CTCSADGDRGD. The whole CDR3 is CTCSADGDRGDTQYF.

This clone has a handful of counts. Gene and germline names: mouse. The read ends 4 residues early relative to the CDR3; the germline J gene fills the gap. The J gene is TRBJ2-3, the V gene TRBV13-3; 8 bases fit TRBD1. This CDR3 is 15 amino acids long. The trim removed 2 bases at V and 2 bases at J, leaving 4 bases unmatched. CDR1 NNHDY and CDR2 SYVADS come from the germline V gene. CDR3 amino acids: CASSDFRGPAETLYF. The sequenced CDR3 bases are TGTGCCAGCAGTGACTTCAGGGGGCCTGCAGAA.